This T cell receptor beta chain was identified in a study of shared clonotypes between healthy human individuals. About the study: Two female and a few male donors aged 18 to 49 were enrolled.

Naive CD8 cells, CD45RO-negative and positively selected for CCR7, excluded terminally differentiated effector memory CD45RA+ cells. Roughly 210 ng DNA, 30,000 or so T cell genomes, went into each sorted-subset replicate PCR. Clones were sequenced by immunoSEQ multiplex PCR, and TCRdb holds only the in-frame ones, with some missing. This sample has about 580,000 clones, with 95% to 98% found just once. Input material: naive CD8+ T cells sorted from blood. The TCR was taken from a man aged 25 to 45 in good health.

The CDR3 loop is CSVVRTNSYNEQFF. In DNA, the CDR3 is TGCAGCGTTGTGCGGACAAATTCCTACAATGAGCAGTTCTTC. The chain carries TRBV29-1 and TRBJ2-1; possibly TRBD1 for D (5 bases). V lost 4 bases to trimming and J lost 1 base, with 11 bases between them. The germline gives CDR1 SQVTM, CDR2 ANQGSEA. The CDR3 has 14 amino acids.